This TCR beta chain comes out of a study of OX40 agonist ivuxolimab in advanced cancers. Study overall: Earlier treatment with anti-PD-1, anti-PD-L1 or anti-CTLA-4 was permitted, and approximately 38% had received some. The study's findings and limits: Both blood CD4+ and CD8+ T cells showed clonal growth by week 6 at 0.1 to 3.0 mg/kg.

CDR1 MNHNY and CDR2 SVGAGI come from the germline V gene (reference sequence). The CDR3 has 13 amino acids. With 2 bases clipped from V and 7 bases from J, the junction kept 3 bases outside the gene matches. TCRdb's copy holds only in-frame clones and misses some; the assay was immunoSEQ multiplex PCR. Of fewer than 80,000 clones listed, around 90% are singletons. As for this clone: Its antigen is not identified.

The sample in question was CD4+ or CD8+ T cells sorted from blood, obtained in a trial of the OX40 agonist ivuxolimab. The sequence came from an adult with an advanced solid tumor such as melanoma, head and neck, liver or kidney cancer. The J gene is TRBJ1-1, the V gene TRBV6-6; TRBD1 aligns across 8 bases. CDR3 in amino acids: CASSYTGGGEAFF. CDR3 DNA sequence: TGTGCCAGCAGTTACACAGGGGGAGGTGAAGCTTTCTTT.